The T cell receptor beta chain described here comes from a study of post-analysis software for immune sequencing data. Study-level background: Both relapsing-remitting and secondary progressive multiple sclerosis featured among the disease courses, as did progressive-relapsing multiple sclerosis.

In regard to this clonotype: Its antigen is undetermined.

Germline CDR1 and CDR2: SGHRS and YFSETQ. The CDR3 spans 14 residues. Presence of unique molecular identifiers characterized the TCR beta cDNA libraries. A population of about 0.95 to 11 million T cells gave rise to roughly 0.5 million cDNA molecules. Via MiXCR, TCRdb re-called the PCR reads, giving one row per CDR3 protein. This table holds about 770,000 distinct CDR3 sequences, 46% found once. Study-wide points: Diversity measured as normalized Chao1 was significantly lower in multiple sclerosis patients than in controls. Same-batch samples co-clustered strongly by F measure. About 5 TRBV segments (TRBV5-6, TRBV5-1 and TRBV20-1 among them) occurred more frequently in patients than in controls.

The genes are TRBV5-1 and TRBJ2-5, with D perhaps TRBD2 (6 bases). Judging by the DNA end, TRBJ2-7 fits better; the J call may be wrong. The sequenced material came from blood. This clonotype was obtained from a girl aged 10-17 years with multiple sclerosis. The chain's CDR3 is CASSLALASGEQYF. CDR3 DNA sequence: TGCGCCAGCAGCTTGGCCCTAGCGTCGGGCGAGCAGTACTTC.